Each of the 22 T cell receptor beta chains below was sequenced from the same sample in a study of T cell responses to AZD1222 COVID-19 vaccine. Sequencing used immunoSEQ multiplex PCR; TCRdb keeps in-frame clones, though not all of them. Here the sample spans around 190,000 clones, roughly 88% being singletons. Sequences were derived from peripheral blood, sampled 28 days after the second AZD1222 dose. These TCRs come from an adult who received the AZD1222 COVID-19 vaccine.

J is TRBJ1-2 and V is TRBV6-1; D is uncertain. There are 12 residues in the CDR3. Between the trimmed V and J ends, which lost 2 bases and 2 bases, there was a span of 3 bases. Per the germline V gene, CDR1 is MNHNS and CDR2 is SASEGT. The CDR3 is CASSERNYGYTF. The CDR3 coding sequence is TGTGCCAGCAGTGAAAGGAACTATGGCTACACCTTC.

The chain is built from TRBV6-5 and TRBJ1-4, with D unresolved. The ends were cut back, 2 bases at V and 5 bases at J, with 9 bases in the middle. The CDR3 is 14 amino acids. Germline V lookup: CDR1 MNHEY, CDR2 SVGAGI. The CDR3 protein is CASSYRGENEKLFF. The CDR3 DNA sequence: TGTGCCAGCAGTTACCGCGGGGAAAATGAAAAACTGTTTTTT.

The gene calls are TRBV6-2 or TRBV6-3 and TRBJ2-5, with TRBD2 matching over 12 bases. This CDR3 has 18 residues. Looked up from germline, CDR1 is MNHEY and CDR2 is SVGEGT. V was clipped by 5 bases and J by 2 bases; unmatched bases: 12. The CDR3 DNA follows: TGTGCCAGCAGTCAGCGACTAGCGGGGGCCTCGGGACAAGAGACCCAGTACTTC. This encodes CASSQRLAGASGQETQYF.

The rearrangement uses TRBV18 and TRBJ2-7; a possible D gene is TRBD1 (6 bases). Looked up from germline, CDR1 is KGHSH and CDR2 is LQKENI. V lost 3 bases and J lost 1, with 10 bases in between. The CDR3 runs to 14 residues. The CDR3 protein is CASSPGTGSYEQYF. In DNA form, the CDR3 reads TGTGCCAGCTCACCTGGTACAGGGTCCTACGAGCAGTACTTC.

The chain is built from TRBV5-6 and TRBJ2-4, with D perhaps matching TRBD1 (6 bases). Between the trimmed V and J ends, which lost 0 bases and 8 bases, there was a span of 9 bases. The germline gives CDR1 SGHDT, CDR2 YYEEEE. CDR3 length: 13 amino acids. CDR3 DNA sequence: TGTGCCAGCAGCTTGGCAGGGGTGGACATTCAGTACTTC. Encoded protein: CASSLAGVDIQYF.

On this clone: The junction does not match germline at one end; this may be a read error. This chain links TRBV7-7 with TRBJ2-1; D unresolved. From germline, CDR1 is SSHAT and CDR2 FNYEAQ (reference sequence). There are 13 residues in the CDR3. The CDR3 sequence: CASSFSRYNEQFF. The CDR3 DNA sequence: TGTGCTAGCAGCTTCTCCAGATACAATGAGCAGTTCTTC.

This clone appeared a single time. V is TRBV9 and J is TRBJ1-2, with D possibly matching TRBD1 (5 bases). Trimming removed 0 bases at V and 7 bases at J, with 13 bases between. Germline CDR1 reads SGDLS; CDR2 reads YYNGEE. This CDR3 spans 14 amino acids. CDR3 nucleotides: TGTGCCAGCAGCGTAGGAGCAGGGCGGCCTGGCTACACCTTC. This codes for CASSVGAGRPGYTF.

This chain joins TRBV19 and TRBJ1-5; a weak D match, TRBD1 (5 bases). The CDR3 is 15 residues long. Trimming took 8 bases from V and 0 from J, leaving 14 bases between them. The germline V gene encodes CDR1 LNHDA and CDR2 SQIVND (reference sequence). CDR3 bases: TGTGCCAGTGGCAGGGTGGATAATAGCAATCAGCCCCAGCATTTT. This codes for CASGRVDNSNQPQHF.

The V gene is TRBV9, the J gene TRBJ2-6; D is undetermined. The germline gives CDR1 SGDLS, CDR2 YYNGEE. The germline V and J ends were trimmed by 7 bases and 2 bases, with 13 bases remaining between them. The CDR3 runs to 15 residues. The CDR3 DNA follows: TGTGCCAGCGCCTCCGGTGCTACTGGGGCCAACGTCCTGACTTTC. Protein sequence: CASASGATGANVLTF.

This chain connects TRBV9 to TRBJ2-7, with 9 bases matching TRBD1. Germline lookup yields CDR1 SGDLS and CDR2 YYNGEE. The CDR3 is 15 residues long. The ends lost 4 bases at V and 2 bases at J; junction bases unmatched: 7. The CDR3 nucleotides read TGTGCCAGCAGCACGGGACAGGGAAGGACCTACGAGCAGTACTTC. It is translated as CASSTGQGRTYEQYF. The variable domain in full, with the rest retrieved from reference TRBV9 and TRBJ2-7, is DSGVTQTPKHLITATGQRVTLRCSPRSGDLSVYWYQQSLDQGLQFLIQYYNGEERAKGNILERFSAQQFPDLHSELNLSSLELGDSALYFCASSTGQGRTYEQYFGPGTRLTVT.

This sequence joins TRBV7-2 and TRBJ2-1; 15 positions match TRBD2. CDR3 size: 19 residues. Germline assignment: CDR1 SGHTA and CDR2 FQGNSA. J was trimmed by 2 bases and V by 2 bases; bases with no gene match: 7. The CDR3 loop reads CASSLIGLAGGEAYNEQFF. The CDR3 DNA reads as TGTGCCAGCAGCTTAATTGGACTAGCGGGGGGGGAAGCCTACAATGAGCAGTTCTTC.

The rearrangement uses TRBV18 and TRBJ2-1; D gene unclear. From germline, CDR1 is KGHSH and CDR2 LQKENI. This CDR3 contains 15 residues. Trimming left V 3 bases short and J 6 bases short, with 15 bases between. CDR3 protein: CASSPRAGPFNEQFF. For the CDR3, the DNA is TGTGCCAGCTCACCTCGAGCAGGCCCGTTCAATGAGCAGTTCTTC.

The chain is built from TRBV29-1 and TRBJ2-1, with 7 bases fitting TRBD1. This CDR3 is 13 amino acids long. CDR1 is SQVTM, CDR2 ANQGSEA, per germline. V gave up 5 bases and J gave up 8 bases; unmatched junction bases: 9. CDR3 DNA: TGCAGCGTTTCCAGTGCACAGGGGTATGAGCAGTTCTTC. It specifies CSVSSAQGYEQFF.

The gene calls are TRBV19 and TRBJ1-6; the D gene is possibly TRBD1 (6 bases). Germline V lookup: CDR1 LNHDA, CDR2 SQIVND (reference sequence). Trimming left V 6 bases short and J 7 bases short, with 19 bases between. The CDR3 extends over 16 amino acids. CDR3 DNA: TGTGCCAGTAGCATGGGGCAGGGGAGTGAAAATTCACCCCTCCACTTT. It codes for CASSMGQGSENSPLHF.

The chain is built from TRBV6-4 and TRBJ1-5; D is undetermined. Germline CDR1 reads MRHNA; CDR2 reads SNTAGT. The CDR3 contains 17 residues. Trimming left V 7 bases short and J 0 bases short, with 19 bases between. CDR3 loop: CASTHYGTAPSNQPQHF. The DNA of the CDR3 is TGTGCCAGCACTCACTATGGAACAGCCCCTAGCAATCAGCCCCAGCATTTT.

This clone has a handful of counts. Other DNA sequences in this specimen translate into the identical CDR3. The chain carries TRBV5-1 and TRBJ2-5, with 8 nucleotides matching TRBD1. With V trimmed by 0 bases and J by 4 bases, 2 bases remained unmatched. Germline assignment: CDR1 SGHRS and CDR2 YFSETQ. The CDR3 is 14 residues long. The CDR3 is CASSLGTGGETQYF. The CDR3 DNA reads as TGCGCCAGCAGCTTGGGCACAGGGGGAGAGACCCAGTACTTC.

The chain is built from TRBV21-1 and TRBJ2-2; whether TRBD2, the table's D call, matches the DNA was not checked. TRBV21-1 has pseudogene status. There are 15 residues in the CDR3. The CDR3, as DNA: TGTGCCAGCAGCAAAAGAACGGGTGACTCCGGGGAGCTGTTTTTT. Its protein is CASSKRTGDSGELFF.

The genes are TRBV5-1 and TRBJ1-2, with 7 bases lining up with TRBD1. Germline CDR1 reads SGHRS; CDR2 reads YFSETQ. This CDR3 is built from 15 residues. The trim removed 0 bases at V and 8 bases at J, leaving 10 bases unmatched. CDR3 residues: CASSLGQGDPYGYTF. The CDR3 bases are TGCGCCAGCAGCTTGGGACAGGGTGATCCCTACGGCTACACCTTC.

Details on this clone: The junction differs from germline at one of its ends, possibly a read error. The V call is TRBV6-5, the J call TRBJ1-5, with D perhaps matching TRBD1 (6 bases). The CDR3 sequence is 15 residues long. From germline, CDR1 is MNHEY and CDR2 SVGAGI. CDR3: CASSYSGDANQPQHF. The CDR3, as DNA: TGTGCCAGCAGCTACTCAGGGGATGCAAATCAGCCCCAGCATTTT.

The chain links TRBV6-6 to TRBJ1-1; 7 nucleotides agree with TRBD1. The CDR3 spans 15 residues. Trimming cost V 6 bases and J 1 base; bases outside gene matches: 8. Germline CDR1 MNHNY, CDR2 SVGAGI (reference sequence). This CDR3 is CASSALDRANTEAFF. CDR3 bases: TGTGCCAGCAGCGCCCTAGACAGGGCGAACACTGAAGCTTTCTTT.

This clone was seen just once. This chain links TRBV5-1 with TRBJ2-7; the D gene is possibly TRBD1 (6 bases). Germline values: CDR1 SGHRS, CDR2 YFSETQ. V lost 2 bases, J lost 2 bases, and 11 bases lay in between. The CDR3 is made up of 14 amino acids. The CDR3 DNA reads as TGCGCCAGCAGCTTAGCACAGGGAACCTACGAGCAGTACTTC. This gives the protein CASSLAQGTYEQYF.

This sequence joins TRBV5-1 and TRBJ1-1; D is possibly TRBD1 (5 bases). The CDR3 loop spans 15 amino acids. The V end lost 0 bases, the J end lost 2 bases, and 11 bases lay between the germline ends. Germline V gene sequence: CDR1 SGHRS, CDR2 YFSETQ. The CDR3 loop reads CASSLDRRPNTEAFF. The CDR3 DNA sequence: TGCGCCAGCAGCTTGGACAGGCGTCCCAACACTGAAGCTTTCTTT.